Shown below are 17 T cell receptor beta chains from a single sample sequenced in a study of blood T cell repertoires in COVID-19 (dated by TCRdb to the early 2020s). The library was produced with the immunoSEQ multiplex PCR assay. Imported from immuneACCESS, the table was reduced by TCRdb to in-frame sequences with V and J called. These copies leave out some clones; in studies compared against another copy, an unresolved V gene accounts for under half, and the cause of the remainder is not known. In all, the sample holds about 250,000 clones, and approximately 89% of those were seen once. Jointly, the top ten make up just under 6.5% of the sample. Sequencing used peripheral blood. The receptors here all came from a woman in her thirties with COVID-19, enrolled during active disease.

In DNA, the CDR3 is TGCGCCAGCAGCCAAGAGGCAGGGGGCGCAGGCTATGGCTACACCTTC. This translates into CASSQEAGGAGYGYTF. This sequence joins TRBV4-1 and TRBJ1-2, with 8 nucleotides matching TRBD1. With V trimmed by 0 bases and J by 4 bases, 7 bases remained unmatched. This CDR3 has 16 amino acids. The germline V gene encodes CDR1 MGHRA and CDR2 YSYEKL.

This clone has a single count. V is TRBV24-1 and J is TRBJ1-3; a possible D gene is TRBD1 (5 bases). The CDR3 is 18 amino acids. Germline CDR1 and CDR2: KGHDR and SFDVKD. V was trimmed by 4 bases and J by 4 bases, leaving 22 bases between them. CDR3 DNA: TGTGCCACCAGTGACCGTCTCTTCGGGAGCCGGGGGGGAAACACCATATATTTT. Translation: CATSDRLFGSRGGNTIYF.

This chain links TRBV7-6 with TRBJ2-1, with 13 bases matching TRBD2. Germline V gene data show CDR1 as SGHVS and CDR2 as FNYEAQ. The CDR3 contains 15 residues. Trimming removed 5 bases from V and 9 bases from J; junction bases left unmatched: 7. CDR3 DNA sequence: TGTGCCAGCAGCCCCGGACTAGCGGGAGCCCCTGAGCAGTTCTTC. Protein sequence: CASSPGLAGAPEQFF. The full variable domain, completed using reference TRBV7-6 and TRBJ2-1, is GAGVSQSPRYKVTKRGQDVALRCDPISGHVSLYWYRQALGQGPEFLTYFNYEAQQDKSGLPNDRFSAERPEGSISTLTIQRTEQRDSAMYRCASSPGLAGAPEQFFGPGTRLTVL.

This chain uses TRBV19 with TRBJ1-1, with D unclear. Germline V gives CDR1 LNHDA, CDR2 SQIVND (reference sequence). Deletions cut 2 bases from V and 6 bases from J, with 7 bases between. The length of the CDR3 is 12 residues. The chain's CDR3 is CASSISVSEAFF. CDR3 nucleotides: TGTGCCAGTAGTATATCCGTCTCTGAAGCTTTCTTT.

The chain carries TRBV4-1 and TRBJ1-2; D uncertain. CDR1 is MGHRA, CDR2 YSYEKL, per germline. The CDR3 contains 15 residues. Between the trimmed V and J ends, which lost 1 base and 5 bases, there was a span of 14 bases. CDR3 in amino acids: CASSQVISGLYGYTF. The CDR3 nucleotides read TGCGCCAGCAGCCAAGTTATCTCGGGGTTGTATGGCTACACCTTC.

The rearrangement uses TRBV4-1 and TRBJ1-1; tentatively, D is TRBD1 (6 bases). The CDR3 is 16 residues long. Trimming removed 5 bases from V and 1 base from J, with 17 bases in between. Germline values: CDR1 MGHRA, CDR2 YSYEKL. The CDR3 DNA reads TGCGCCAGCAGCAAAAGGGGGGGGACGGGGAACACTGAAGCTTTCTTT. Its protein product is CASSKRGGTGNTEAFF.

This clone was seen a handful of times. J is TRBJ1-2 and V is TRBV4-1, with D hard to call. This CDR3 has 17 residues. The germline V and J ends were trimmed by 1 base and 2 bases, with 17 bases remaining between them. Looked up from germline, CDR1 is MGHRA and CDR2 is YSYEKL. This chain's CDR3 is CASSQVGTNPRNYGYTF. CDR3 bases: TGCGCCAGCAGCCAAGTGGGCACCAACCCGCGAAACTATGGCTACACCTTC.

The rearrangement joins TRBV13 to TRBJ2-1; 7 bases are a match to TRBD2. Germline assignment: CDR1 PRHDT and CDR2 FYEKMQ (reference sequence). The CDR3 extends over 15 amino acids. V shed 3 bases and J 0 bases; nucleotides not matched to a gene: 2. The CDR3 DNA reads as TGTGCCAGCAGCTTCCGGACTAGCTCCTACAATGAGCAGTTCTTC. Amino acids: CASSFRTSSYNEQFF.

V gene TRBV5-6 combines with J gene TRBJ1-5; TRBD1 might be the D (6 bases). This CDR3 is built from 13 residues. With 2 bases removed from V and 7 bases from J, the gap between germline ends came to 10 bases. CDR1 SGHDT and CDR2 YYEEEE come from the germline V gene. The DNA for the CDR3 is TGTGCCAGCAGCTTTGCAGGGGAGCAGCCCCAGCATTTT. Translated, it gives CASSFAGEQPQHF.

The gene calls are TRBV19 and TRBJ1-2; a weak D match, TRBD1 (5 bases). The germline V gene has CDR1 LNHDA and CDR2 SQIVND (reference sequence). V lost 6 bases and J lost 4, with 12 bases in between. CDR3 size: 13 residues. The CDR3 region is CASSSGTIYGYTF. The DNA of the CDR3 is TGTGCCAGTAGCTCCGGGACTATCTATGGCTACACCTTC.

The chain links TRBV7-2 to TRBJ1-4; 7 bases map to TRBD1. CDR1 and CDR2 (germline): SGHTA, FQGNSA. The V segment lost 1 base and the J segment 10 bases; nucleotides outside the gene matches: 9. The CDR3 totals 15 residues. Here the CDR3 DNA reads TGTGCCAGCAGCTTAGGGGACAGCCGGTTCGGAAAACTGTTTTTT. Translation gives CASSLGDSRFGKLFF.

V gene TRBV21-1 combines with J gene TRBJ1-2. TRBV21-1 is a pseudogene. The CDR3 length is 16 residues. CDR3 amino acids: CASSKYSSRQIYGYTF. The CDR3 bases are TGTGCCAGCAGCAAATATTCTTCGAGGCAGATCTATGGCTACACCTTC.

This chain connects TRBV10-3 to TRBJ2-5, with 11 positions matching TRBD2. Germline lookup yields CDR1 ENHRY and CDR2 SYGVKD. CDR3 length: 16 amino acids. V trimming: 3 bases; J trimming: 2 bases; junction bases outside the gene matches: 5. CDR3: CAISEYLAGGQETQYF. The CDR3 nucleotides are TGTGCCATCAGTGAATACTTAGCGGGAGGGCAAGAGACCCAGTACTTC.

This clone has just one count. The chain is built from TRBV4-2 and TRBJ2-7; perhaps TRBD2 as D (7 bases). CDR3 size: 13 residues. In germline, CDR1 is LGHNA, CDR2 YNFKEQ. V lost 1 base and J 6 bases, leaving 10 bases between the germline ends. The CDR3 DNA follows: TGTGCCAGCAGCCAAGTTCGGGGGGCCGAGCAGTACTTC. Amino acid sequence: CASSQVRGAEQYF.

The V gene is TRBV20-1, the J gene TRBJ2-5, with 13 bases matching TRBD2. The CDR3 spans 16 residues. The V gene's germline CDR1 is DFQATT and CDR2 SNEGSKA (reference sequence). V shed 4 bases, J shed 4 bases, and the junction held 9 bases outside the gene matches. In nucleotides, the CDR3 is TGCAGTGCTATTGAAACGACTAGCGGGAGGCCAGAGACCCAGTACTTC. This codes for CSAIETTSGRPETQYF.

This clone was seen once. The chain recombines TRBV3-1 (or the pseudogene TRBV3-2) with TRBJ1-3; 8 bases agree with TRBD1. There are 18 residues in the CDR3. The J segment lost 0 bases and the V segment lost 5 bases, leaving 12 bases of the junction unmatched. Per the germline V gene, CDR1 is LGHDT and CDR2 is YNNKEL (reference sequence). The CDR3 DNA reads TGTGCCAGCAGCATATCTCAGGACAGGGAGGGCTCTGGAAACACCATATATTTT. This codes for CASSISQDREGSGNTIYF.

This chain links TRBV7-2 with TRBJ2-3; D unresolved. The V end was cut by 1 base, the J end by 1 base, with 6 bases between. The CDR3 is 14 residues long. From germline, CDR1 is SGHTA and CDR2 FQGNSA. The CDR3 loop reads CASSLVAGTDTQYF. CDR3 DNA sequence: TGTGCCAGCAGCTTAGTGGCGGGCACAGATACGCAGTATTTT.